This T cell receptor (beta chain) is drawn from a study of OX40 agonist ivuxolimab in advanced cancers. At the level of the study: Partial responses were seen in three patients, one with hepatocellular carcinoma and two with cutaneous melanoma. Whole-study results and caveats: Circulating CD4+ and CD8+ T cells showed clonal expansion by week 6 at 0.1 to 3.0 mg/kg. Still undetermined is the antigen specificity of the expanded peripheral T cells. Expanded clones were, on average, more numerous among CD8+ T cells than CD4+.

Generated by immunoSEQ multiplex PCR, the TCRdb table keeps only in-frame clones and is missing some. The sample has 83,000 or so clones; approximately 84% are singletons. Notes on this clone: Antigen unknown.

V was clipped by 4 bases and J by 5 bases, with 15 bases between them. The V gene's germline CDR1 is SGHTS and CDR2 YDEGEE. The length of the CDR3 is 14 residues. The clonotype originates from an adult with an advanced solid tumor such as melanoma, head and neck, liver or kidney cancer. This chain connects TRBV5-8 to TRBJ1-1, with D possibly TRBD1 on 6 matching bases. The input for sequencing was CD4+ or CD8+ T cells sorted from blood, taken in a trial of the OX40 agonist ivuxolimab. The CDR3: CASSIGQRVTEAFF. Here the CDR3 DNA reads TGTGCCAGCAGCATAGGACAGCGTGTAACTGAAGCTTTCTTT. Full variable domain (missing parts from reference TRBV5-8 and TRBJ1-1): EAGVTQSPTHLIKTRGQQATLRCSPISGHTSVYWYQQALGLGLQFLLWYDEGEERNRGNFPPRFSGRQFPNYSSELNVNALELEDSALYLCASSIGQRVTEAFFGQGTRLTVV.